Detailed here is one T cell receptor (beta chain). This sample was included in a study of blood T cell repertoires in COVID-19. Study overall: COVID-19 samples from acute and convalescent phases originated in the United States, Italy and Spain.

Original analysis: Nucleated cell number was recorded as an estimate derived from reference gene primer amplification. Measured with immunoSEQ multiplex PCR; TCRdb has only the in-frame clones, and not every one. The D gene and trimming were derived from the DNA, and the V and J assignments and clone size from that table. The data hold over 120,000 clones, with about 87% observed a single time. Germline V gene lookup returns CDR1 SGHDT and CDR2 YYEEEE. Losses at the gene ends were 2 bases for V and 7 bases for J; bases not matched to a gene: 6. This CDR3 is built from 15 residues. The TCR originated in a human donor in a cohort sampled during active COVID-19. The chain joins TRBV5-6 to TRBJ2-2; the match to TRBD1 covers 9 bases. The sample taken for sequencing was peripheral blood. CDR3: CASSFGTGIGGELFF. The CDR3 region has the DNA TGTGCCAGCAGCTTCGGGACAGGGATAGGCGGGGAGCTGTTTTTT.